Each of the 19 T cell receptor beta chains below was sequenced from the same sample in a study of CD8 T cells in ankylosing spondylitis. One entry per CDR3 protein, called by TCRdb with MiXCR from the 5' RACE reads. The data show approximately 200,000 distinct CDR3 sequences, with roughly 13% seen just once and 15% to 20% held by the top ten. The sequenced material came from blood, either unsorted or a sorted T cell fraction (not recorded which). These TCRs come from a male donor with ankylosing spondylitis or in good health (not recorded which).

The V gene is TRBV5-1, the J gene TRBJ2-3; 8 bases match TRBD1. Trimming took 4 bases from V and 0 from J; bases not matched to a gene: 4. The CDR3 totals 15 residues. The germline gives CDR1 SGHRS, CDR2 YFSETQ. CDR3 in DNA: TGCGCCAGCAGCCCCTGGGACAGGAGCACAGATACGCAGTATTTT. Its translation: CASSPWDRSTDTQYF.

In DNA form, the CDR3 reads TGCAGTGCCCCCCAGGAACTATCCCTTGGGGATACGCAGTATTTT. Translating it yields CSAPQELSLGDTQYF. This chain links TRBV20-1 with TRBJ2-3; no clear D gene. The CDR3 extends over 15 amino acids. The V end lost 6 bases, the J end lost 6 bases, and 22 bases lay between the germline ends. CDR1 and CDR2 from the germline V gene are DFQATT and SNEGSKA (reference sequence).

The gene calls are TRBV29-1 and TRBJ2-7; 7 bases map to TRBD2. The V and J ends lost 7 bases and 2 bases, in that order; junction bases with no gene match: 17. Germline CDR1 SQVTM, CDR2 ANQGSEA. CDR3 size: 16 residues. The CDR3 coding sequence is TGCAGCGCCGTAGGGTCGGCTAGCGGTGGGCCCTACGAGCAGTACTTC. Protein sequence: CSAVGSASGGPYEQYF.

The chain carries TRBV12-3 or TRBV12-4 and TRBJ1-1; D gene uncertain. Trimming stripped 7 bases from V and 5 bases from J, with 8 bases between. This CDR3 has 11 residues. The CDR3 reads CASNTKTEAFF. In nucleotides, the CDR3 is TGTGCCAGCAACACCAAGACTGAAGCTTTCTTT.

The chain joins TRBV4-1 to TRBJ2-3; D gene unclear. Deletions cut 3 bases from V and 0 bases from J, with 10 bases between. Germline V gene lookup returns CDR1 MGHRA and CDR2 YSYEKL. The CDR3 is 15 residues long. The CDR3 is CASSHLSQSTDTQYF. The CDR3 nucleotides are TGCGCCAGCAGCCACCTAAGCCAAAGCACAGATACGCAGTATTTT.

The chain has TRBV9 and TRBJ2-7, with no clear D. CDR3 size: 16 residues. V lost 2 bases and J 3 bases, leaving 18 bases between the germline ends. Germline CDR1 and CDR2: SGDLS and YYNGEE. The CDR3 loop reads CASSVAVGPELYEQYF. The CDR3 DNA follows: TGTGCCAGCAGCGTCGCTGTCGGACCGGAACTCTACGAGCAGTACTTC.

This clonotype has just a few counts. The chain combines TRBV27 with TRBJ2-7; 10 nucleotides line up with TRBD1. The CDR3 is made up of 17 amino acids. The trim removed 5 bases at V and 6 bases at J, leaving 16 bases unmatched. CDR1 and CDR2 (germline): MNHEY, SMNVEV (reference sequence). CDR3 sequence: CASSGSLYRTGGFEQYF. The CDR3 region has the DNA TGTGCCAGCAGTGGATCTTTGTATAGGACAGGGGGATTCGAGCAGTACTTC.

V and J are TRBV4-1 and TRBJ2-7; D may be TRBD2 (5 bases). Trimming took off 0 bases at V and 2 bases at J, with 11 bases between the two ends. This CDR3 is built from 15 residues. Germline CDR1 and CDR2: MGHRA and YSYEKL. Here the CDR3 reads CASSQDPSGTYEQYF. The CDR3 DNA reads TGCGCCAGCAGCCAAGATCCGAGCGGCACCTACGAGCAGTACTTC.

The table lists this clonotype with many counts. The V call is TRBV4-2, the J call TRBJ2-5; the D gene is possibly TRBD2 (6 bases). Germline V CDR1 and CDR2: LGHNA, YNFKEQ. CDR3 length: 14 amino acids. V lost 0 bases and J lost 1, with 6 bases in between. The CDR3 nucleotides are TGTGCCAGCAGCCAAGAGCGGGGCCAAGAGACCCAGTACTTC. Translated: CASSQERGQETQYF.

The chain joins TRBV11-2 to TRBJ2-1, with D possibly TRBD1 on 6 matching bases. The germline V gene encodes CDR1 SGHAT and CDR2 FQNNGV. CDR3 length: 14 amino acids. V was shortened by 5 bases and J by 0 bases, with 8 bases between the two germline ends. The CDR3 sequence is CASSGQTSYNEQFF. The CDR3 DNA sequence: TGTGCCAGCAGCGGACAGACCTCCTACAATGAGCAGTTCTTC.

This clonotype was found a few times. This chain uses TRBV27 with TRBJ2-1, with 8 bases lining up with TRBD2. The CDR3 spans 13 residues. V was clipped by 5 bases and J by 12 bases; unmatched bases: 9. Per germline, CDR1 MNHEY and CDR2 SMNVEV (reference sequence). The CDR3 DNA sequence: TGTGCCAGCAGTATCTTAAGCGGGGGCCTGCAGTTCTTC. Translating gives CASSILSGGLQFF.

This clonotype was seen at least ten times. The chain uses TRBV3-1 and TRBJ2-7; 11 bases are a match to TRBD2. In germline, CDR1 is LGHDT, CDR2 YNNKEL (reference sequence). CDR3 length: 17 residues. Trimming took 5 bases from V and 4 from J; bases not matched to a gene: 13. CDR3 loop: CASSAYGRLAGTYEQYF. The CDR3, as DNA: TGTGCCAGCAGCGCTTACGGAAGACTAGCGGGAACGTACGAGCAGTACTTC.

V usage is TRBV2 and J usage is TRBJ2-2, with D possibly being TRBD2 (6 bases). V lost 5 bases to trimming and J lost 3 bases, with 16 bases between them. CDR3 length equals 16 residues. Per germline, CDR1 SNHLY and CDR2 FYNNEI. The CDR3 is CASSPSLSGYTGELFF. In DNA, the CDR3 is TGTGCCAGCAGTCCTTCGCTCAGCGGGTACACCGGGGAGCTGTTTTTT.

V and J are TRBV9 and TRBJ2-3; 9 bases line up with TRBD1. Per the germline V gene, CDR1 is SGDLS and CDR2 is YYNGEE. The CDR3 is made up of 12 amino acids. With V trimmed by 7 bases and J by 8 bases, 5 bases remained unmatched. Here the CDR3 reads CASEGTGSTQYF. The CDR3 coding sequence is TGTGCCAGCGAGGGGACAGGGAGTACGCAGTATTTT.

V gene TRBV12-3 or TRBV12-4 combines with J gene TRBJ2-7; D tentatively reads TRBD1 or TRBD2 (5 bases each). Trimming took 6 bases from V and 1 from J, leaving 19 bases between them. This CDR3 is 16 amino acids long. The CDR3 sequence is CASSWGPRDGSYEQYF. The DNA of the CDR3 is TGTGCCAGCAGCTGGGGCCCCCGGGACGGATCCTACGAGCAGTACTTC.

This clonotype was counted between two and nine times. CDR3 sequence (DNA): TGTGCCAGCAGCTTAGGCGGCGTGTTCGACTATGGCTACACCTTC. Its translation: CASSLGGVFDYGYTF. The chain couples TRBV7-8 to TRBJ1-2; D remains ambiguous. CDR1 and CDR2 from the germline V gene are SGHVS and FQNEAQ. V lost 1 base and J 3 bases, leaving 12 bases between the germline ends. The CDR3 consists of 15 residues.

With regard to this clonotype: One end of the junction varies from germline; a read error may be responsible. V gene TRBV7-9 combines with J gene TRBJ1-3; D remains ambiguous. The CDR3 has 13 amino acids. Per the germline V gene, CDR1 is SEHNR and CDR2 is FQNEAQ (reference sequence). CDR3 loop: CASSLQAGDTIYF. The CDR3 coding sequence is TGTGCCAGCAGTTTACAAGCTGGAGACACCATATATTTT.

This clonotype has ten or more counts. DNA of the CDR3: TGTGCCAGCAGCCCCCCCGCAGATACGCAGTATTTT. Translated: CASSPPADTQYF. V is TRBV7-9 and J is TRBJ2-3, with D uncertain. Between the trimmed V and J ends, which lost 5 bases and 4 bases, there was a span of 7 bases. CDR1 is SEHNR and CDR2 is FQNEAQ in the germline V gene (reference sequence). The CDR3 totals 12 residues. Combining the CDR3 with reference TRBV7-9 and TRBJ2-3 gives the whole variable domain DTGVSQNPRHKITKRGQNVTFRCDPISEHNRLYWYRQTLGQGPEFLTYFQNEAQLEKSRLLSDRFSAERPKGSFSTLEIQRTEQGDSAMYLCASSPPADTQYFGPGTRLTVL.

There are a few counts of this clonotype. The V and J genes are TRBV11-2 and TRBJ2-7, with 12 bases fitting TRBD2. The V segment lost 5 bases and the J segment 2 bases; nucleotides outside the gene matches: 4. Germline CDR1 reads SGHAT; CDR2 reads FQNNGV. CDR3 length equals 15 residues. The CDR3 bases are TGTGCCAGCAGCGCATCTAGCGGGAGGGCCTACGAGCAGTACTTC. Its translation: CASSASSGRAYEQYF.